Shown below are 24 T cell receptor beta chains from a single sample sequenced in a study of blood T cell repertoires in COVID-19. The table came from immunoSEQ multiplex PCR; TCRdb's copy has only in-frame clones and leaves some out. The table lists some 370,000 clones, about 89% of them singletons. Source material: peripheral blood. The source of these receptors is a man in his forties or fifties with acute or convalescent COVID-19.

The chain couples TRBV15 to TRBJ2-3; D is uncertain. The CDR3 is made up of 15 amino acids. Germline assignment: CDR1 LNHNV and CDR2 YYDKDF (reference sequence). The V end lost 1 base, the J end lost 6 bases, and 14 bases lay between the germline ends. CDR3 sequence reads: CATSRVENFHDTQYF. CDR3 DNA sequence: TGTGCCACCAGCAGAGTGGAGAATTTCCATGATACGCAGTATTTT.

The chain recombines TRBV28 with TRBJ2-7; D might be TRBD1 (6 bases). The germline V gene encodes CDR1 MDHEN and CDR2 SYDVKM. The V gene lost 2 bases and the J gene lost 0 bases, with 29 bases spanning the gap. The CDR3 consists of 21 residues. The CDR3 protein is CASSLTRSWDNLKKVSYEQYF. The DNA for the CDR3 is TGTGCCAGCAGTTTAACGAGATCTTGGGACAATTTGAAGAAGGTCTCCTACGAGCAGTACTTC.

The table lists this clone with a count of one. This chain connects TRBV5-4 to TRBJ1-1, with no clear D. The CDR3 has 15 residues. CDR1 is SGHNT, CDR2 YYREEE, per germline (reference sequence). V lost 3 bases to trimming and J lost 3 bases, with 15 bases between them. In nucleotides, the CDR3 is TGTGCCAGCAGCTCGAAAGGAAGGGAGGACACTGAAGCTTTCTTT. Translated: CASSSKGREDTEAFF.

The chain carries TRBV28 and TRBJ2-1; the D is unclear. The V gene's germline CDR1 is MDHEN and CDR2 SYDVKM. V shed 3 bases and J shed 6 bases, with 12 bases lying between them. The length of the CDR3 is 14 residues. Here the CDR3 reads CASSLWPRSNEQFF. The CDR3 bases are TGTGCCAGCAGTTTGTGGCCAAGAAGCAATGAGCAGTTCTTC.

This clone was counted only a few times. The chain joins TRBV19 to TRBJ1-6; 7 bases are a match to TRBD1. Trimming cost V 7 bases and J 1 base; bases outside gene matches: 16. The CDR3 consists of 19 residues. Germline V gene data show CDR1 as LNHDA and CDR2 as SQIVND (reference sequence). This CDR3 is CASTEYGGGWGSYNSPLHF. In nucleotides, the CDR3 is TGTGCCAGTACCGAATATGGAGGGGGCTGGGGTTCCTATAATTCACCCCTCCACTTT.

The V call is TRBV27, the J call TRBJ2-4, with 8 nucleotides matching TRBD1. Per germline, CDR1 MNHEY and CDR2 SMNVEV (reference sequence). After removal of 5 bases from V and 0 bases from J, the junction contained 3 bases not matched to a gene. The CDR3 sequence is 15 residues long. The CDR3 DNA is TGTGCCAGCAGTCGGACAGGGTCAGCCAAAAACATTCAGTACTTC. Its translation: CASSRTGSAKNIQYF.

This clone has a single count. The chain is built from TRBV30 and TRBJ1-6; 8 bases are a match to TRBD1. The V segment lost 0 bases and the J segment 8 bases; nucleotides outside the gene matches: 9. The CDR3 runs to 16 residues. CDR1 and CDR2 (germline): GTSNPN, SVGIG (reference sequence). For the CDR3, the DNA is TGTGCCTGGAGTGTACCACCGACAGGGGCATATTCACCCCTCCACTTT. Translating gives CAWSVPPTGAYSPLHF.

The chain has TRBV27 and TRBJ1-2, with D maybe TRBD1 (6 bases). Germline values: CDR1 MNHEY, CDR2 SMNVEV (reference sequence). The CDR3 is 13 amino acids. The V and J ends lost 0 bases and 8 bases respectively, with 10 bases between them. DNA of the CDR3: TGTGCCAGCAGTTTATCCCGGACAGAAGGCTACACCTTC. Protein sequence: CASSLSRTEGYTF.

This chain uses TRBV28 with TRBJ1-2, with D tentatively TRBD1 (5 bases). The germline gives CDR1 MDHEN, CDR2 SYDVKM. Trimming removed 6 bases from V and 5 bases from J, with 7 bases in between. The CDR3 spans 11 residues. CDR3 protein: CASSRQYGYTF. The CDR3 bases are TGTGCCAGCAGCCGACAGTATGGCTACACCTTC.

V usage is TRBV5-1 and J usage is TRBJ2-7; 14 bases are a match to TRBD2. The CDR3 totals 17 residues. The junction had 6 bases not matched to a gene; V was cut back by 4 bases and J by 0 bases. Per the germline V gene, CDR1 is SGHRS and CDR2 is YFSETQ. Here the CDR3 reads CASSTGTSGGPSYEQYF. Written as DNA, the CDR3 is TGCGCCAGCAGCACCGGGACTAGCGGGGGCCCCTCCTACGAGCAGTACTTC.

The chain links TRBV6-5 to TRBJ1-5, with D uncertain. The germline V and J ends were trimmed by 6 bases and 4 bases, with 16 bases remaining between them. From germline, CDR1 is MNHEY and CDR2 SVGAGI. The CDR3 sequence is 15 residues long. The CDR3 bases are TGTGCCAGCAGGCGGTGGGGATCGGGAAATCAGCCCCAGCATTTT. This translates into CASRRWGSGNQPQHF.

The rearrangement uses TRBV2 and TRBJ1-2, with 7 bases that match TRBD1. The V segment lost 5 bases and the J segment 7 bases; nucleotides outside the gene matches: 10. From germline, CDR1 is SNHLY and CDR2 FYNNEI. The CDR3 has 14 amino acids. The CDR3 DNA reads TGTGCCAGCAGTCGCCGAGGGACAGATCTTGGCTACACCTTC. Translation gives CASSRRGTDLGYTF.

The chain has TRBV11-3 and TRBJ2-2; D remains unclear. This CDR3 comprises 17 residues. Between the trimmed V and J ends, which lost 2 bases and 3 bases, there was a span of 16 bases. Germline values: CDR1 SGHNT, CDR2 YENEEA. As DNA, the CDR3 is TGTGCCAGCAGCTTATACGCTTTGGGCGTCGACACCGGGGAGCTGTTTTTT. Protein sequence: CASSLYALGVDTGELFF.

The rearrangement links TRBV30 to TRBJ1-2, with 7 bases matching TRBD1. The CDR3 sequence is 13 residues long. In germline, CDR1 is GTSNPN, CDR2 SVGIG (reference sequence). V dropped 1 base and J dropped 8; count of bases not matched to a gene: 7. CDR3 loop: CAWSDDREFGYTF. CDR3 coding DNA: TGTGCCTGGAGTGATGACAGGGAATTCGGCTACACCTTC.

Regarding this clone: Additional DNA sequences in this sample encode the identical CDR3. The chain combines TRBV7-3 with TRBJ1-1; D remains unclear. Germline V lookup: CDR1 SGHTA, CDR2 FQGTGA. The length of the CDR3 is 13 residues. V was shortened by 2 bases and J by 2 bases, with 6 bases between the two germline ends. The DNA for the CDR3 is TGTGCCAGCAGCTTAGGGCAAAACACTGAAGCTTTCTTT. Translated: CASSLGQNTEAFF.

The chain joins TRBV6-5 to TRBJ1-1; D not certain. V was pared by 0 bases and J by 8 bases, with 7 bases between. The CDR3 spans 12 residues. Looked up from germline, CDR1 is MNHEY and CDR2 is SVGAGI. CDR3 sequence: CASSYSGREAFF. In DNA, the CDR3 is TGTGCCAGCAGTTACTCGGGCAGGGAAGCTTTCTTT.

This chain uses TRBV7-3 with TRBJ2-5, with a weak D call TRBD1 (6 bases). Trimming took 5 bases from V and 2 from J, leaving 15 bases between them. The germline V gene encodes CDR1 SGHTA and CDR2 FQGTGA. The CDR3 runs 15 residues. CDR3 amino acids: CASSLPPGAQETQYF. CDR3 coding DNA: TGTGCCAGCAGCCTCCCGCCAGGGGCGCAAGAGACCCAGTACTTC.

A few counts support this clone. At the DNA level, this CDR3 is encoded by other sequences in the same sample as well. This rearrangement joins TRBV6-5 to TRBJ1-1, with 9 bases fitting TRBD1. Trimming at V came to 4 bases and at J to 4 bases, leaving 1 base not matched to a gene. Germline V gene sequence: CDR1 MNHEY, CDR2 SVGAGI. This CDR3 is built from 13 residues. The CDR3 nucleotides read TGTGCCAGCAGTTTGGACAGGGGCACTGAAGCTTTCTTT. This codes for CASSLDRGTEAFF.

With respect to this clone: One end of the junction fails to match germline, which may point to a read error. The rearrangement joins TRBV3-1 (or the pseudogene TRBV3-2) to TRBJ1-2; 8 nucleotides match TRBD1. The CDR3 has 12 residues. In germline, CDR1 is LGHDT, CDR2 YNNKEL (reference sequence). CDR3: CASSQETGVALF. The CDR3 region has the DNA TGTGCCAGCAGCCAAGAGACAGGGGTGGCCCTCTTC.

V and J are TRBV28 and TRBJ2-1; D remains unclear. Between the trimmed V and J ends, which lost 5 bases and 0 bases, there was a span of 17 bases. CDR3 length: 17 residues. The germline V gene has CDR1 MDHEN and CDR2 SYDVKM. CDR3 sequence (DNA): TGTGCCAGCAGTCCAACCCGGGTTCTTATCTCCTACAATGAGCAGTTCTTC. Translating gives CASSPTRVLISYNEQFF. Full variable domain (outside the CDR3, taken from reference TRBV28 and TRBJ2-1): DVKVTQSSRYLVKRTGEKVFLECVQDMDHENMFWYRQDPGLGLRLIYFSYDVKMKEKGDIPEGYSVSREKKERFSLILESASTNQTSMYLCASSPTRVLISYNEQFFGPGTRLTVL.

The CDR3 bases are TGCGCCAGCAGGCCCGTTTACCAGGGGGTTAGGTCACCCCTCCACTTT. The encoded protein is CASRPVYQGVRSPLHF. The V and J genes are TRBV5-1 and TRBJ1-6; 7 bases are a match to TRBD1. Germline trimming cut 5 bases from V and 10 bases from J; bases unmatched to any gene: 15. This CDR3 is 16 amino acids long. The germline CDR1 and CDR2 sequences are SGHRS and YFSETQ.

V is TRBV27 and J is TRBJ1-4; possible D gene TRBD1, 5 bases. Trimming cost V 0 bases and J 8 bases, with 16 bases left between them. The germline CDR1 and CDR2 sequences are MNHEY and SMNVEV (reference sequence). The CDR3 is 16 amino acids. CDR3 DNA: TGTGCCAGCAGTTTATCGGTGTCCTGGGGGGACGAAAAACTGTTTTTT. Residues: CASSLSVSWGDEKLFF. Full variable domain (remainder filled in from reference TRBV27 and TRBJ1-4): EAQVTQNPRYLITVTGKKLTVTCSQNMNHEYMSWYRQDPGLGLRQIYYSMNVEVTDKGDVPEGYKVSRKEKRNFPLILESPSPNQTSLYFCASSLSVSWGDEKLFFGSGTQLSVL.

CDR3 protein: CASSLGGLAHEQFF. CDR3 bases: TGTGCCAGCAGTCTGGGGGGGTTGGCCCATGAGCAGTTCTTC. This sequence joins TRBV27 and TRBJ2-1; 7 bases map to TRBD2. V dropped 5 bases and J dropped 8; count of bases not matched to a gene: 9. This CDR3 has 14 residues. The germline V gene encodes CDR1 MNHEY and CDR2 SMNVEV (reference sequence).

This chain uses TRBV3-1 (or the pseudogene TRBV3-2) with TRBJ2-5; 8 bases fit TRBD2. The CDR3 contains 17 residues. J was trimmed by 1 base and V by 2 bases; bases with no gene match: 9. Germline assignment: CDR1 LGHDT and CDR2 YNNKEL (reference sequence). CDR3 residues: CASSQRGGISVQETQYF. In DNA, the CDR3 is TGTGCCAGCAGCCAACGGGGGGGTATTAGCGTCCAAGAGACCCAGTACTTC.